These 18 T cell receptor beta chains originate from one sample sequenced in a study of CD8 T cells in Susac syndrome. An input of roughly 0.5 to 1 ug of RNA was subjected to reverse transcription using random hexamers. TCRdb independently ran MiXCR on the immunoSEQ multiplex PCR reads; one entry per CDR3 protein. This table holds fewer than 150,000 distinct CDR3 sequences, 91% found once. Sequencing input: CD8+ T cells from PBMCs. The source is a human donor with multiple sclerosis.

The chain has TRBV27 and TRBJ1-1, with a weak D call TRBD1 (6 bases). Looked up from germline, CDR1 is MNHEY and CDR2 is SMNVEV (reference sequence). Trimming removed 6 bases at V and 1 base at J, with 12 bases between. This CDR3 is built from 14 residues. CDR3 region: CASRQTGQNTEAFF. CDR3 nucleotides: TGTGCCAGCAGGCAGACAGGCCAGAACACTGAAGCTTTCTTT.

This chain links TRBV13 with TRBJ2-1; D ambiguous. V was pared by 7 bases and J by 3 bases, with 10 bases between. CDR1 PRHDT and CDR2 FYEKMQ come from the germline V gene (reference sequence). CDR3 size: 13 residues. In DNA form, the CDR3 reads TGTGCCAGCACGAACATACTCTACAATGAGCAGTTCTTC. Residues: CASTNILYNEQFF.

A single count supports this clonotype. The chain is built from TRBV10-3 and TRBJ1-2; D possibly corresponds to TRBD1 (6 bases). CDR3 length equals 15 residues. From germline, CDR1 is ENHRY and CDR2 SYGVKD. V was shortened by 6 bases and J by 0 bases, with 14 bases between the two germline ends. The CDR3 reads CAIRAGQLSNYGYTF. The DNA of the CDR3 is TGTGCCATCAGAGCCGGACAGCTCTCTAACTATGGCTACACCTTC.

V gene TRBV20-1 combines with J gene TRBJ2-1; TRBD2 agrees at 10 bases. This CDR3 region has 16 residues. Looked up from germline, CDR1 is DFQATT and CDR2 is SNEGSKA (reference sequence). J lost 8 bases, V lost 5 bases, and 15 bases had no gene match. The CDR3 bases are TGCAGTGCTGGGGGGGCTAGCGGGAGTAGAATGGATGAGCAGTTCTTC. This encodes CSAGGASGSRMDEQFF.

The chain couples TRBV20-1 to TRBJ1-2; maybe TRBD1 (5 bases). V was pared by 1 base and J by 2 bases, with 5 bases between. The CDR3 spans 12 residues. CDR1 and CDR2 from the germline V gene are DFQATT and SNEGSKA (reference sequence). As DNA, the CDR3 is TGCAGTGCTAGAGGGGACAACTATGGCTACACCTTC. This gives the protein CSARGDNYGYTF.

The chain employs TRBV19 and TRBJ2-7; D possibly matches TRBD1 or TRBD2 (5 bases each). V lost 3 bases to trimming and J lost 3 bases, with 9 bases between them. The CDR3 has 13 residues. Germline V gives CDR1 LNHDA, CDR2 SQIVND (reference sequence). The CDR3 DNA is TGTGCCAGTAGTATGGGACCAAGCTACGAGCAGTACTTC. As protein: CASSMGPSYEQYF.

The rearrangement links TRBV20-1 to TRBJ2-1; D ambiguous. The germline V and J ends were trimmed by 3 bases and 2 bases, with 14 bases remaining between them. There are 15 residues in the CDR3. Germline lookup yields CDR1 DFQATT and CDR2 SNEGSKA (reference sequence). The CDR3 reads CSASTTETAYNEQFF. Here the CDR3 DNA reads TGCAGTGCTAGTACCACCGAAACTGCCTACAATGAGCAGTTCTTC.

The rearrangement joins TRBV30 to TRBJ1-2, with D hard to call. CDR1 is GTSNPN and CDR2 is SVGIG in the germline V gene (reference sequence). V lost 5 bases, J lost 1 base, and 8 bases lay in between. The CDR3 sequence is 12 residues long. CDR3 DNA: TGTGCCTGGGACGGTCTTAACTATGGCTACACCTTC. This gives the protein CAWDGLNYGYTF. The full variable domain, with the rest looked up from reference TRBV30 and TRBJ1-2, is SQTIHQWPATLVQPVGSPLSLECTVEGTSNPNLYWYRQAAGRGLQLLFYSVGIGQISSEVPQNLSASRPQDRQFILSSKKLLLSDSGFYLCAWDGLNYGYTFGSGTRLTVV.

This chain uses TRBV19 with TRBJ1-1; D is undetermined. In germline, CDR1 is LNHDA, CDR2 SQIVND (reference sequence). The CDR3 totals 13 residues. Trimming took 5 bases from V and 0 from J, leaving 7 bases between them. The CDR3 DNA reads as TGTGCCAGTAGTCCCAGGATGAACACTGAAGCTTTCTTT. This sequence encodes CASSPRMNTEAFF.

The genes are TRBV12-3 or TRBV12-4 and TRBJ2-1, with 10 bases that match TRBD1. The CDR3 spans 18 residues. The V segment lost 10 bases and the J segment 4 bases; nucleotides outside the gene matches: 19. The CDR3 coding sequence is TGTGCCACCAAGAAGACCACGGGGACAGGGGCGATTTACAATGAGCAGTTCTTC. Protein: CATKKTTGTGAIYNEQFF.

The V gene is TRBV7-2, the J gene TRBJ2-7; D is uncertain. Germline V lookup: CDR1 SGHTA, CDR2 FQGNSA. V lost 1 base to trimming and J lost 3 bases, with 16 bases between them. The CDR3 totals 16 residues. CDR3 DNA sequence: TGTGCCAGCAGCTTAGAAGGCGGCACCCCATGCTACGAGCAGTACTTC. Translating gives CASSLEGGTPCYEQYF.

The V gene is TRBV6-2 or TRBV6-3, the J gene TRBJ2-1; tentative D call: TRBD1 (7 bases). This CDR3 region has 19 residues. Between the trimmed V and J ends, which lost 8 bases and 0 bases, there was a span of 26 bases. Germline V gene sequence: CDR1 MNHEY, CDR2 SVGEGT. The CDR3 sequence: CASGSGGLLASSSYNEQFF. CDR3 bases: TGTGCCAGCGGATCAGGGGGGTTGCTAGCGAGCAGCTCCTACAATGAGCAGTTCTTC.

V and J are TRBV7-9 and TRBJ2-3, with TRBD2 matching over 7 bases. Germline CDR1 reads SEHNR; CDR2 reads FQNEAQ (reference sequence). The CDR3 loop spans 17 amino acids. V was pared by 8 bases and J by 2 bases, with 16 bases of the junction left unmatched. The CDR3 spells CASLPPGPAGLTDTQYF. The DNA for the CDR3 is TGTGCCAGCCTTCCCCCAGGACCAGCGGGACTCACAGATACGCAGTATTTT.

This chain connects TRBV20-1 to TRBJ1-1, with TRBD1 as a possible D gene (6 bases). Germline V gives CDR1 DFQATT, CDR2 SNEGSKA (reference sequence). With 0 bases removed from V and 4 bases from J, the gap between germline ends came to 18 bases. The CDR3 runs to 16 residues. DNA of the CDR3: TGCAGTGCTAGAGACGGACAGCCTAGATTGAGCACTGAAGCTTTCTTT. Translation gives CSARDGQPRLSTEAFF.

This chain connects TRBV5-1 to TRBJ1-3; the D is unclear. This CDR3 is 14 amino acids long. Trimming shortened V by 3 bases and J by 4 bases, and 11 bases separated the two germline ends. CDR1 is SGHRS, CDR2 YFSETQ, per germline. DNA for the CDR3: TGCGCCAGCAGCTCCGGTCTGAACGGAAACACCATATATTTT. This translates into CASSSGLNGNTIYF.

In its sample, this clonotype was seen once. The rearrangement links TRBV30 to TRBJ2-1; the D gene could be TRBD1 or TRBD2 (5 bases each). V lost 0 bases to trimming and J lost 9 bases, with 9 bases between them. This CDR3 is 12 amino acids long. Germline V gene sequence: CDR1 GTSNPN, CDR2 SVGIG (reference sequence). CDR3 loop: CAWSVVGTEQFF. CDR3 DNA sequence: TGTGCCTGGAGTGTGGTAGGGACTGAGCAGTTCTTC. The full variable domain, its missing parts supplied by reference TRBV30 and TRBJ2-1, is SQTIHQWPATLVQPVGSPLSLECTVEGTSNPNLYWYRQAAGRGLQLLFYSVGIGQISSEVPQNLSASRPQDRQFILSSKKLLLSDSGFYLCAWSVVGTEQFFGPGTRLTVL.

The V and J genes are TRBV15 and TRBJ2-2; D is undetermined. Germline V lookup: CDR1 LNHNV, CDR2 YYDKDF (reference sequence). Trimming stripped 1 base from V and 2 bases from J, with 5 bases between. CDR3 length: 14 amino acids. CDR3 in amino acids: CATSRGYNTGELFF. The CDR3 nucleotides are TGTGCCACCAGCAGAGGCTACAACACCGGGGAGCTGTTTTTT.

The chain combines TRBV12-3 or TRBV12-4 with TRBJ1-1; 7 bases match TRBD1. The trim removed 5 bases at V and 7 bases at J, leaving 4 bases unmatched. The CDR3 is 12 residues long. Here the CDR3 DNA reads TGTGCCAGCAGTCAGACAGGGAATGAAGCTTTCTTT. Protein product: CASSQTGNEAFF.